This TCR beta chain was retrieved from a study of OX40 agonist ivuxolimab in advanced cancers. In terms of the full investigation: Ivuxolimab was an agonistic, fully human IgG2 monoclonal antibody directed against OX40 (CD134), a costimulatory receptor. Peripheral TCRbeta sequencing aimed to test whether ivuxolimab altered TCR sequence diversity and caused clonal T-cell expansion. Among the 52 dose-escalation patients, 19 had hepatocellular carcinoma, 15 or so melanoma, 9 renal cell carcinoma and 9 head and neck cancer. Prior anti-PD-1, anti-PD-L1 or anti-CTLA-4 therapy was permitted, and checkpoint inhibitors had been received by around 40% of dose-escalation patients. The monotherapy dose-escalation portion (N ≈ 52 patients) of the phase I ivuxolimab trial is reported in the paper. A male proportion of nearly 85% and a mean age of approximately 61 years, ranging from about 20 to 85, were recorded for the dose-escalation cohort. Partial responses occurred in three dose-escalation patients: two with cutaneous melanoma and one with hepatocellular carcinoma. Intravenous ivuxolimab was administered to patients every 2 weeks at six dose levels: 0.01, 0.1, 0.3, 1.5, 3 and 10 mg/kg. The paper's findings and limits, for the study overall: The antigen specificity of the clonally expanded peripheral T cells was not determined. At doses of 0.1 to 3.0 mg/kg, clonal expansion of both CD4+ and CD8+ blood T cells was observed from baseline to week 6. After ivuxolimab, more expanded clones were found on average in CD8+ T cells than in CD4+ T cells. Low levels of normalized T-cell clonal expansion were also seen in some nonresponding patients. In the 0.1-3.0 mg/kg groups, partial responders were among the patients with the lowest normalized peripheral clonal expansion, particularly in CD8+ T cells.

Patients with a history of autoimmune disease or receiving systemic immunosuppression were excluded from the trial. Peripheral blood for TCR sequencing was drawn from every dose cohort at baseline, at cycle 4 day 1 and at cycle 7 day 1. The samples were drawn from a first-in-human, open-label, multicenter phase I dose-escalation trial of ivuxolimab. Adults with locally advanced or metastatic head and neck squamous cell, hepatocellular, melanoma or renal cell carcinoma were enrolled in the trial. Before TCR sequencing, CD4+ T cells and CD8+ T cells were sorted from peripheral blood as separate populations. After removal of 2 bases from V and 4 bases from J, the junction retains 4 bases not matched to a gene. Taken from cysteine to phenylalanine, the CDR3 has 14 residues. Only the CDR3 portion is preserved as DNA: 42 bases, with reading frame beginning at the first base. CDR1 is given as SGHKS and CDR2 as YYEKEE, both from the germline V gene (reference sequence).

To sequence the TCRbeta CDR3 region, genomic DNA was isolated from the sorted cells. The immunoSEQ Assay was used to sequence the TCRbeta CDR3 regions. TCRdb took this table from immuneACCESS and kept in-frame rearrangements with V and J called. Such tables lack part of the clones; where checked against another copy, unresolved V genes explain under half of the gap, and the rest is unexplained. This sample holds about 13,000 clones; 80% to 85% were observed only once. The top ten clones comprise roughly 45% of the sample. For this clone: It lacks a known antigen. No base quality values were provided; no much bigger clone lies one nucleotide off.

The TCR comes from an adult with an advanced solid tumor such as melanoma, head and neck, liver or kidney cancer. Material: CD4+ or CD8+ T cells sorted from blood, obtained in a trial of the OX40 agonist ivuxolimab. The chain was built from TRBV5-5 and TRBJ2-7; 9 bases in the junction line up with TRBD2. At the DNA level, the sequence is TGTGCCAGCAGCTTTCCTAGCGGGGTATACGAGCAGTACTTC. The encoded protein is CASSFPSGVYEQYF.